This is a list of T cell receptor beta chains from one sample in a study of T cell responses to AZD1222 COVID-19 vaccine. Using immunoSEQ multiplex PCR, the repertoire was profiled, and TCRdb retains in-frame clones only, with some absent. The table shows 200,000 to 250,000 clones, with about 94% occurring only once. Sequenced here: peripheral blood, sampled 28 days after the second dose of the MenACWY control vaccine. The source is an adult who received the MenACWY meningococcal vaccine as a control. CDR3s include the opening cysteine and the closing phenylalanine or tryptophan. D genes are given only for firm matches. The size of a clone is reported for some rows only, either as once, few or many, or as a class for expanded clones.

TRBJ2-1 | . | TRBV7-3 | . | TGTGCCAGCAGCTTGGGCAGTAGCTCCTACAATGAGCAGTTCTTC | CASSLGSSSYNEQFF
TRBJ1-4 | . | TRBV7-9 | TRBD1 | TGTGCCAGCAGCCCCCAGGCAGGGGGTAATGAAAAACTGTTTTTT | CASSPQAGGNEKLFF
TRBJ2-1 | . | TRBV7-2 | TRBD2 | TGTGCCAGCAGCCTTCCCCCAGCGGGGGGGCCCGGTGAGCAGTTCTTC | CASSLPPAGGPGEQFF
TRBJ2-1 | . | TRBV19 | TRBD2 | TGTGCTACTTCGGAACTAGCGGGCCGGGATGAGCAGTTCTTC | CATSELAGRDEQFF
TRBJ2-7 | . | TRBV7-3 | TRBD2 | TGTGCCAGCAGCCCACACGCGACTAGCCCCTTCTCCTACGAGCAGTACTTC | CASSPHATSPFSYEQYF
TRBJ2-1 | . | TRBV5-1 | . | TGCGCCAGCAGTAATCCCGGAGGGGAGCAGTTCTTC | CASSNPGGEQFF
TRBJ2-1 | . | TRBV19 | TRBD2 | TGTGCCAGTCATGCGGGGGGCTTGAACAATGAGCAGTTCTTC | CASHAGGLNNEQFF
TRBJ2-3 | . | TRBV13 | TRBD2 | TGTGCCAGAGCTCTTGGGGAGGGCGGGGGGCAAGATACGCAGTATTTT | CARALGEGGGQDTQYF
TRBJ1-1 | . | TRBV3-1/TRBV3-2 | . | TGTGCCAGCAGCCGGGGGGGGGACACTGAAGCTTTCTTT | CASSRGGDTEAFF
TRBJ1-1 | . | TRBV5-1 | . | TGCGCCAGCAGCTTGCGAGGGGGGAACACTGAAGCTTTCTTT | CASSLRGGNTEAFF
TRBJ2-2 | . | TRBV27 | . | TGTGCCAGCAGTTCCAGACGGGGCGGGGAGCTGTTTTTT | CASSSRRGGELFF
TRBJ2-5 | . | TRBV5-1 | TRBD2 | TGCGCCAGCAGCTTCACGGGAGGGCCTACAGAGACCCAGTACTTC | CASSFTGGPTETQYF
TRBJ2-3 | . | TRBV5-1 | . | TGCGCCAGCAGAATGGTAGATACGCAGTATTTT | CASRMVDTQYF
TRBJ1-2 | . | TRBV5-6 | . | TGTGCCAGCAGCTTGGTGGGGGCGGCCCTCTATGGCTACACCTTC | CASSLVGAALYGYTF
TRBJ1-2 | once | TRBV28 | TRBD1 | TGTGCCAGCAGTTGGGGACAGGGGAAGAATGGCTACACCTTC | CASSWGQGKNGYTF
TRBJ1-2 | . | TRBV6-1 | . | TGTGCCAGCAGTGAAAGGCCAGGTGGCGGCTACACCTTC | CASSERPGGGYTF
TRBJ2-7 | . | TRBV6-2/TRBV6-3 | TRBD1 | TGTGCCAGCAGTTACCCGGACAGGGGGCGCGGTTACGAGCAGTACTTC | CASSYPDRGRGYEQYF
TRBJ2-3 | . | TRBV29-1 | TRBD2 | TGCAGCGTTGAACCCAGCGGGGACCTCACAGATACGCAGTATTTT | CSVEPSGDLTDTQYF
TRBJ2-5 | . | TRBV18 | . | TGTGCCAGCTCACGAGACTTGCAAGAGACCCAGTACTTC | CASSRDLQETQYF
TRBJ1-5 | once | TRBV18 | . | TGTGCCATCCAGCCCCCAAGCATAAGTCCGGATCAGCCCCAGCATTTT | CAIQPPSISPDQPQHF
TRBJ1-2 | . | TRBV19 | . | TGTGCCAGTAGTATAGATCTCCGGGGGCCGGGATACGGCTACACCTTC | CASSIDLRGPGYGYTF
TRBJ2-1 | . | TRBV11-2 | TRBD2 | TGTGCCAGCAGCTTACTACTAGCGGGGCGAAAAAGCTCCTACAATGAGCAGTTCTTC | CASSLLLAGRKSSYNEQFF
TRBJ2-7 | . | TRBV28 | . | TGTGCCAGCATGGGCGATCGGGACGAGCAGTACTTC | CASMGDRDEQYF
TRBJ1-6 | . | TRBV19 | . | TGTGCCAGTAGTCCCGAGGCAGGGGTTAACTCACCCCTCCACTTT | CASSPEAGVNSPLHF
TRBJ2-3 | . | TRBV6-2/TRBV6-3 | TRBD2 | TGTGCCAGCAGCCAATTAGCGGGGAGCACAGATACGCAGTATTTT | CASSQLAGSTDTQYF
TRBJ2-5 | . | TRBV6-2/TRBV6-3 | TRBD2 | TGTGCCAGCAGCTCTTCGTTTTCGGGGGGGGAGACCCAGTACTTC | CASSSSFSGGETQYF
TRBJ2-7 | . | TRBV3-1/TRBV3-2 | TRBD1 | TGTGCCAGCAGCCAAGTTTCAGGGGGCGAGCAGTACTTC | CASSQVSGGEQYF
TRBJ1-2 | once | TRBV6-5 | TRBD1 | TGTGCCAGCAGCCATGCAGGGGGCGAGGATGGCTACACCTTC | CASSHAGGEDGYTF
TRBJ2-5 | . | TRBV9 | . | TGTGCCAGCAGCGTCACCGGTGAAGAGACCCAGTACTTC | CASSVTGEETQYF
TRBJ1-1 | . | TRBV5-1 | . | TGCGCCAGCGGAGAATACAACCTGAACACTGAAGCTTTCTTT | CASGEYNLNTEAFF
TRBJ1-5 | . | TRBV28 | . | TGTGCCAGCACCGCTGGGGGGGAGCAGGGTCAGCCCCAGCATTTT | CASTAGGEQGQPQHF
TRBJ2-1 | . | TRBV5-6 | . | TGTGCCAGCAGCCTCTGGGGGTTCCCCGGGACCGATTACAATGAGCAGTTCTTC | CASSLWGFPGTDYNEQFF
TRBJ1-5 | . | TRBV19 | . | TGTGCCAGTAGTATGACTGGCACTGATAGCAATCAGCCCCAGCATTTT | CASSMTGTDSNQPQHF
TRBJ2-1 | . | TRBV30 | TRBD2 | TGTGCCGCTGGGGAGGGCCTCGGGAATGAGCAGTTCTTC | CAAGEGLGNEQFF
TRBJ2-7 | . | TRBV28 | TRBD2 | TGTGCCAGCAGAAAACGGACTAGCGGGAGCTACGAGCAGTACTTC | CASRKRTSGSYEQYF
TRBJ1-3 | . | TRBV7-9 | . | TGTGCCAGCCTCCGGGGAGACTCTGGAAACACCATATATTTT | CASLRGDSGNTIYF
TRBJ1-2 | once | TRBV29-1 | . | TGCAGCGTTGAAGGGGGACCGCAAATTAGTGGCTACACCTTC | CSVEGGPQISGYTF
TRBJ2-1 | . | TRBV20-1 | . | TGCAGTGCTAGTCCCATAGGGAGCTCCTACAATGAGCAGTTCTTC | CSASPIGSSYNEQFF
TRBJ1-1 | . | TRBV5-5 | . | TGTGCCAGCAGCTTGAGTGGGGAGAACGCTGAAGCTTTCTTT | CASSLSGENAEAFF
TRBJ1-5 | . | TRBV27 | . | TGTGCCAGCAGTTACGGGTATAGCAATCAGCCCCAGCATTTT | CASSYGYSNQPQHF
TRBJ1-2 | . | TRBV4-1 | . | TGCGCCAGCAGCCAATCAGACACCTTAAACTATGGCTACACCTTC | CASSQSDTLNYGYTF
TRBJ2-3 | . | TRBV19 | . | TGTGCCAGTAGGGGGCCACCGGGAGATACGCAGTATTTT | CASRGPPGDTQYF
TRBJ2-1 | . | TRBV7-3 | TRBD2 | TGTGCCAGCAGCCAAGGTCCGGGACTAGCGACCAATGAGCAGTTCTTC | CASSQGPGLATNEQFF
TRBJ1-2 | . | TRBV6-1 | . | TGTGCCAGCAGTGAAGTGGTCAGGGGCGGCTATGGCTACACCTTC | CASSEVVRGGYGYTF
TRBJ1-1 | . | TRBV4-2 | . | TGTGCCAGCAGCTCAGGGTCCCTTGAAGCTTTCTTT | CASSSGSLEAFF
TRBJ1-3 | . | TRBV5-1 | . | TGCGCCAGCAGCACGGGACCAGCCGCTCTTCCTGGAAACACCATATATTTT | CASSTGPAALPGNTIYF
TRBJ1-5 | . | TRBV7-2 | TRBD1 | TGTGCCAGCAGCCTGGGGACAGGGAACCAGCCCCAGCATTTT | CASSLGTGNQPQHF
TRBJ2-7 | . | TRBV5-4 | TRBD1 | TGTGCCAGCAGCAAGCCGGGACAGGGGTCCTACGAGCAGTACTTC | CASSKPGQGSYEQYF
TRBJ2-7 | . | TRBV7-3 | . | TGTGCCAGCAGCCTTGACCCCGCCGACGAGCAGTACTTC | CASSLDPADEQYF
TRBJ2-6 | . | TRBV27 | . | TGTGCCAGCAGCAAAACGCCAGGGCCGTGGGCCAACGTCCTGACTTTC | CASSKTPGPWANVLTF
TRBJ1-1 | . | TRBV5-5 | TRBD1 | TGTGCCAGCAGCCAAGAGACAGGGCAAGCGGGCTTT | CASSQETGQAGF
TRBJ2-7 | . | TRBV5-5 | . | TGTGCCAGCAGCTTCTCCTACGAGCAGTACTTC | CASSFSYEQYF
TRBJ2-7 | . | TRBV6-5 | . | TGTGCCAGCAGTTACTCTTCAGGGGCTTACGAGCAGTACTTC | CASSYSSGAYEQYF
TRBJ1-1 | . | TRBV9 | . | TGTGCCAGCAGCCTCCGGGGGGACACTGAAGCTTTCTTT | CASSLRGDTEAFF
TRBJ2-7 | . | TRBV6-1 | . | TGTGCCAGCAGTGATCAGGGGCTGTCCTACGAGCAGTACTTC | CASSDQGLSYEQYF